This paragraph reports one T cell receptor (beta chain). The assay was immunoSEQ multiplex PCR, and TCRdb's table has in-frame clones only and misses some. The sample gives about 94,000 clones, roughly 84% of which show up once; about 0.3% is in the top ten. This sample is drawn from a study of OX40 agonist ivuxolimab in advanced cancers. Overall study: People who had prior anti-PD-1, anti-PD-L1 or anti-CTLA-4 therapy could take part, and about 37% had some.

V lost 3 bases, J lost 2 bases, and 11 bases lay in between. The CDR3 spans 15 residues. Germline assignment: CDR1 MNHEY and CDR2 SMNVEV (reference sequence). The receptor was derived from an adult with an advanced solid tumor such as melanoma, head and neck, liver or kidney cancer. Sequencing was performed on CD4+ or CD8+ T cells sorted from blood, taken in a trial of the OX40 agonist ivuxolimab. The chain has TRBV27 and TRBJ1-3; no firm D call. The CDR3 region is CASSFGSGAGNTIYF. The DNA for the CDR3 is TGTGCCAGCAGTTTCGGCTCGGGCGCTGGAAACACCATATATTTT.